This T cell receptor beta chain comes out of a study of shared clonotypes between healthy human individuals. CD45RO-negative cells were positively selected for CCR7, leaving out terminally differentiated effector memory CD45RA+ cells. The CDR3 spans 14 residues. Germline CDR1 is MNHEY and CDR2 is SMNVEV (reference sequence). Trimming removed 5 bases from V and 2 bases from J, with 12 bases in between. Clones were read by immunoSEQ multiplex PCR, and TCRdb kept only the in-frame ones, dropping some. The data hold around 1,900,000 clones, with 85% to 95% observed a single time. This clone has only one observation. The sample has other DNA sequences that encode this CDR3 too.

Sequencing used naive CD8+ T cells from PBMCs. This clonotype was sampled from a man between 18 and 35 years old in good health. Some clones in this sample may be carry-over from other donors' samples. The rearrangement joins TRBV27 to TRBJ1-2; D gene ambiguous. The CDR3 loop is CASSPRTGNYGYTF. The CDR3 DNA sequence: TGTGCCAGCAGTCCCCGCACGGGGAACTATGGCTACACCTTC.